Listed below are T cell receptor beta chains from one sample, sequenced in a study of identical twins. TCRdb re-analysed the 5' RACE reads in MiXCR, keeping a single row per CDR3 protein. The sample has nearly 650,000 distinct CDR3 sequences, under 8.5% seen once. This sample also belongs to another study, concerning yellow fever vaccine responses in identical twins.

The specimen sequenced was PBMCs. Receptor source: a woman between 18 and 29 years old in good health. CDR3s include the opening cysteine and the closing phenylalanine or tryptophan. The order of the fields is J gene, clone size, V gene, D gene, CDR3 DNA, CDR3 protein. D genes are given only for firm matches. Rows may omit the clone size; those that give it use once, few, many or a size class.

J gene: TRBJ2-2
clone size: few
V gene: TRBV13
D gene: -
CDR3 DNA: TGTGCCAGCAGCTTAGTGTGGGGCGGGGAGCTGTTTTTT
CDR3 protein: CASSLVWGGELFF

J gene: TRBJ2-4
clone size: few
V gene: TRBV12-3/TRBV12-4
D gene: TRBD1
CDR3 DNA: TGTGCCAGCAGCAAGACAGGGTTAGCCAAAAACATTCAGTACTTC
CDR3 protein: CASSKTGLAKNIQYF

J gene: TRBJ2-1
clone size: -
V gene: TRBV11-2
D gene: TRBD2
CDR3 DNA: TGTGCCAGCAGCTTAGATTCGGGACTAGCGGGGTCGAATGAGCAGTTCTTC
CDR3 protein: CASSLDSGLAGSNEQFF

J gene: TRBJ1-6
clone size: many
V gene: TRBV5-1
D gene: -
CDR3 DNA: TGCGCCAGCAGCTTGGGTGGACAGAATAATTCACCCCTCCACTTT
CDR3 protein: CASSLGGQNNSPLHF

J gene: TRBJ1-5
clone size: many
V gene: TRBV2
D gene: -
CDR3 DNA: TGTGCCAGCAGTGCGGAGCTCATATCCCCCCAGCATTTT
CDR3 protein: CASSAELISPQHF

J gene: TRBJ2-5
clone size: many
V gene: TRBV20-1
D gene: TRBD2
CDR3 DNA: TGCAGTGCCCCGCGCGCGGGGGAAGAGACCCAGTACTTC
CDR3 protein: CSAPRAGEETQYF

J gene: TRBJ2-1
clone size: many
V gene: TRBV5-5
D gene: -
CDR3 DNA: TGTGCCAGCAGCTTGGCCTTCCGGGACCCCTCCTACAATGAGCAGTTCTTC
CDR3 protein: CASSLAFRDPSYNEQFF

J gene: TRBJ2-3
clone size: few
V gene: TRBV20-1
D gene: -
CDR3 DNA: TGCAGTGCTAGGGCTACTCAGACAGATACGCAGTATTTT
CDR3 protein: CSARATQTDTQYF

J gene: TRBJ2-2
clone size: many
V gene: TRBV20-1
D gene: TRBD2
CDR3 DNA: TGCAGTGCTACTAGCGGGAGGGCCGCGAACACCGGGGAGCTGTTTTTT
CDR3 protein: CSATSGRAANTGELFF

J gene: TRBJ2-5
clone size: few
V gene: TRBV7-9
D gene: -
CDR3 DNA: TGTGCCAGCAGCTTAGGGGCACTCCCCCCCCAGGAGACCCAGTACTTC
CDR3 protein: CASSLGALPPQETQYF

J gene: TRBJ2-5
clone size: few
V gene: TRBV10-3
D gene: -
CDR3 DNA: TGTGCCATCAGTGAAATTCAAGAGACCCAGTACTTC
CDR3 protein: CAISEIQETQYF

J gene: TRBJ2-1
clone size: -
V gene: TRBV7-9
D gene: -
CDR3 DNA: TGTGCCAGCAGCCTCTTGGTCGGGGAGCAGTTCTTC
CDR3 protein: CASSLLVGEQFF

J gene: TRBJ2-3
clone size: -
V gene: TRBV5-8
D gene: -
CDR3 DNA: TGTGCCAGCACTTACGGGGGTATTGAGGCAGATACGCAGTATTTT
CDR3 protein: CASTYGGIEADTQYF

J gene: TRBJ2-3
clone size: few
V gene: TRBV20-1
D gene: -
CDR3 DNA: TGCAGTGCCCCGGGACCAACATCAGATACGCAGTATTTT
CDR3 protein: CSAPGPTSDTQYF

J gene: TRBJ2-1
clone size: -
V gene: TRBV18
D gene: TRBD2
CDR3 DNA: TGTGCCAGCTCCCCTAGCGGGAGGGCCAGCAATGAGCAGTTCTTC
CDR3 protein: CASSPSGRASNEQFF

J gene: TRBJ2-1
clone size: -
V gene: TRBV18
D gene: TRBD2
CDR3 DNA: TGTGCCAGCTCACCGTCACTAGCGGGAGGGTCAAATGAGCAGATCTTC
CDR3 protein: CASSPSLAGGSNEQIF

J gene: TRBJ1-1
clone size: -
V gene: TRBV29-1
D gene: -
CDR3 DNA: TGCAGCGTTGGGGTTGGGGACAAGGCCACTGAAGCTTTCTTT
CDR3 protein: CSVGVGDKATEAFF

J gene: TRBJ2-2
clone size: -
V gene: TRBV4-1
D gene: -
CDR3 DNA: TGCGCCAGCAGCCAGTGGTCCGGGCCGCAGGCCGGGGAGCTGTTTTTT
CDR3 protein: CASSQWSGPQAGELFF

J gene: TRBJ2-2
clone size: many
V gene: TRBV12-3/TRBV12-4
D gene: TRBD1
CDR3 DNA: TGTGCCAGCAGGTCGGACAGGCCCACCGGGGAGCTGTTTTTT
CDR3 protein: CASRSDRPTGELFF

J gene: TRBJ2-7
clone size: -
V gene: TRBV6-5
D gene: -
CDR3 DNA: TGTGCCAGCAGTTACCAGGGACACTCCTACGAGCAGTACTTC
CDR3 protein: CASSYQGHSYEQYF

J gene: TRBJ2-1
clone size: -
V gene: TRBV20-1
D gene: TRBD2
CDR3 DNA: TGCAGTGCAAAAGGGACTAGCTATGAGCAGTTCTTC
CDR3 protein: CSAKGTSYEQFF

J gene: TRBJ2-7
clone size: -
V gene: TRBV27
D gene: TRBD2
CDR3 DNA: TGTGCCAGCAGTCCACGGGACTACGGGTCGACTTACGAGCAGTACTTC
CDR3 protein: CASSPRDYGSTYEQYF

J gene: TRBJ1-2
clone size: many
V gene: TRBV5-6
D gene: TRBD1
CDR3 DNA: TGTGCCAGCAGCTATTCCAGGGGGCTAGGGGGCTACACCTTC
CDR3 protein: CASSYSRGLGGYTF

J gene: TRBJ1-2
clone size: few
V gene: TRBV13
D gene: TRBD1
CDR3 DNA: TGTGCCAGCAGCGGAAGACAGGGAGCGGACTATGGCTACACCTTC
CDR3 protein: CASSGRQGADYGYTF

J gene: TRBJ2-1
clone size: few
V gene: TRBV11-2
D gene: -
CDR3 DNA: TGTGCCAGCAGCGGAGGGGGCAAGGTTTCTAGGAGCTCCTACAATGAGCAGTTCTTC
CDR3 protein: CASSGGGKVSRSSYNEQFF

J gene: TRBJ2-1
clone size: many
V gene: TRBV3-1
D gene: TRBD2
CDR3 DNA: TGTGCCAGCAGCCCTAGCGGGGGGGATGGATACAATGAGCAGTTCTTC
CDR3 protein: CASSPSGGDGYNEQFF

J gene: TRBJ2-7
clone size: -
V gene: TRBV6-1
D gene: -
CDR3 DNA: TGTGCCAGCAGTGTCACACCGGTTTCGTCATACGAGCAGTACTTC
CDR3 protein: CASSVTPVSSYEQYF

J gene: TRBJ2-3
clone size: many
V gene: TRBV10-3
D gene: -
CDR3 DNA: TGTGCCACCCAGAAGGGGCGGGGGCCCCAAGATACGCAGTATTTT
CDR3 protein: CATQKGRGPQDTQYF

J gene: TRBJ2-1
clone size: many
V gene: TRBV11-2
D gene: -
CDR3 DNA: TGTGCCAGCAGCTTTCGTCGGGAACGGGAGCAGTTCTTC
CDR3 protein: CASSFRREREQFF

J gene: TRBJ1-5
clone size: -
V gene: TRBV6-5
D gene: -
CDR3 DNA: TGTGCCAGCACCAAGGGAAATCAGCCCCAGCATTTT
CDR3 protein: CASTKGNQPQHF

J gene: TRBJ2-5
clone size: few
V gene: TRBV20-1
D gene: -
CDR3 DNA: TGCAGTGCTAGTAGTGACTACACCTTTAATGGGGAGACCCAGTACTTC
CDR3 protein: CSASSDYTFNGETQYF

J gene: TRBJ1-1
clone size: many
V gene: TRBV2
D gene: -
CDR3 DNA: TGTGCCAGCGGAATAGCGAACACTGAAGCTTTCTTT
CDR3 protein: CASGIANTEAFF

J gene: TRBJ2-2
clone size: few
V gene: TRBV11-2
D gene: TRBD1
CDR3 DNA: TGTGCCAGCAGCTTAGGGACAGGGGGCATAACCGGGGAGCTGTTTTTT
CDR3 protein: CASSLGTGGITGELFF

J gene: TRBJ2-5
clone size: many
V gene: TRBV29-1
D gene: -
CDR3 DNA: TGCAGCGTTGAAGAGTGGGGGTCCGAGACCCAGTACTTC
CDR3 protein: CSVEEWGSETQYF